This paragraph covers one T cell receptor beta chain sequence. Its antigen is not identified. This CDR3 region has 13 residues. Germline-derived CDR1 and CDR2 are KGHSH and LQKENI. Germline trimming cut 0 bases from V and 8 bases from J; bases unmatched to any gene: 3. These data belong to a study of T cell responses to AZD1222 COVID-19 vaccine. Using immunoSEQ multiplex PCR, the repertoire was profiled, and TCRdb retains in-frame clones only, with some absent. The sample records about 150,000 clones, approximately 94% being singletons. Study-wide points: Spike-wide vaccine-associated CD4 TCRs dominated at 160-218 and 743-854. Clonal diversity was possibly underestimated; the donors were predominantly white British and more often female.

The material sequenced was peripheral blood, taken on day 0 of AZD1222 vaccination. The chain is built from TRBV18 and TRBJ1-2; TRBD1 aligns across 7 bases. The TCR originated in an adult in good health. CDR3 residues: CASSPPTGKGYTF. CDR3 DNA: TGTGCCAGCTCACCACCGACAGGGAAGGGCTACACCTTC.